Following are 19 T cell receptor beta chains from one sample sequenced in a study of cytomegalovirus exposure and HLA in healthy donors. Vbeta (60) and Jbeta (13) primers were used in the PCR. Clones were read by immunoSEQ multiplex PCR, and TCRdb kept only the in-frame ones, dropping some. The sample consists of tens of thousands of clones, 60% to 85% of them appearing once. Sequencing was carried out using PBMCs. The receptors come from a man between 65 and 85 years old in good health and CMV-seronegative.

The rearrangement uses TRBV5-1 and TRBJ2-5; 10 nucleotides align to TRBD2. V was pared by 2 bases and J by 4 bases, with 2 bases of the junction left unmatched. The CDR3 consists of 14 residues. CDR1 is SGHRS and CDR2 is YFSETQ in the germline V gene. The CDR3 bases are TGCGCCAGCAGCTTAGCGGGAGGGCCAGAGACCCAGTACTTC. It codes for CASSLAGGPETQYF.

This clone has a single count. The genes are TRBV5-5 and TRBJ2-1, with 11 bases fitting TRBD2. Trimming at V came to 0 bases and at J to 7 bases, leaving 9 bases not matched to a gene. The CDR3 runs 17 residues. The germline gives CDR1 SGHKS, CDR2 YYEKEE (reference sequence). This CDR3 is CASSLGLTSGMGNEQFF. CDR3 nucleotides: TGTGCCAGCAGCTTGGGTCTGACTAGCGGGATGGGGAATGAGCAGTTCTTC. Combining the CDR3 with reference TRBV5-5 and TRBJ2-1 gives the whole variable domain DAGVTQSPTHLIKTRGQQVTLRCSPISGHKSVSWYQQVLGQGPQFIFQYYEKEERGRGNFPDRFSARQFPNYSSELNVNALLLGDSALYLCASSLGLTSGMGNEQFFGPGTRLTVL.

V and J are TRBV7-8 and TRBJ2-2; maybe TRBD2 (6 bases). This CDR3 comprises 16 residues. Germline CDR1 and CDR2: SGHVS and FQNEAQ. V lost 1 base to trimming and J lost 1 base, with 10 bases between them. The CDR3 protein is CASSLVVGGNTGELFF. The CDR3 DNA reads as TGTGCCAGCAGCTTAGTTGTGGGAGGGAACACCGGGGAGCTGTTTTTT. Filled out from reference TRBV7-8 and TRBJ2-2, the complete variable domain reads GAGVSQSPRYKVAKRGQDVALRCDPISGHVSLFWYQQALGQGPEFLTYFQNEAQLDKSGLPSDRFFAERPEGSVSTLKIQRTQQEDSAVYLCASSLVVGGNTGELFFGEGSRLTVL.

J is TRBJ2-7 and V is TRBV7-9; D possibly corresponds to TRBD1 (6 bases). V was trimmed by 1 base and J by 4 bases, leaving 8 bases between them. Per germline, CDR1 SEHNR and CDR2 FQNEAQ (reference sequence). This CDR3 comprises 13 residues. CDR3 sequence: CASSLGGQYEQYF. CDR3 sequence (DNA): TGTGCCAGCAGCTTAGGTGGACAGTACGAGCAGTACTTC.

The chain uses TRBV7-9 and TRBJ1-2, with 7 bases lining up with TRBD1. CDR1 is SEHNR and CDR2 is FQNEAQ in the germline V gene (reference sequence). V lost 4 bases to trimming and J lost 7 bases; unmatched junction nucleotides: 6. This CDR3 is built from 13 residues. Here the CDR3 reads CASSSLQGSGYTF. CDR3 nucleotides: TGTGCCAGCAGCTCACTACAGGGGTCTGGCTACACCTTC.

V is TRBV11-2 and J is TRBJ1-3; the D gene is possibly TRBD1 (5 bases). CDR1 is SGHAT, CDR2 FQNNGV, per germline. The CDR3 contains 15 residues. Trimming took off 5 bases at V and 0 bases at J, with 11 bases between the two ends. The CDR3 bases are TGTGCCAGCAGCCGCCGGGACTACTCTGGAAACACCATATATTTT. Translation: CASSRRDYSGNTIYF.

The V call is TRBV5-4, the J call TRBJ2-5; 9 nucleotides match TRBD2. Germline loops: CDR1 SGHNT, CDR2 YYREEE (reference sequence). After removal of 1 base from V and 4 bases from J, the junction contained 8 bases not matched to a gene. The CDR3 is 16 residues long. The CDR3 region is CASSLPLAGAVETQYF. CDR3 DNA: TGTGCCAGCAGCTTGCCTTTAGCGGGGGCGGTAGAGACCCAGTACTTC.

The chain couples TRBV18 to TRBJ2-7, with TRBD1 matching 7 bases. Germline lookup yields CDR1 KGHSH and CDR2 LQKENI. V lost 4 bases and J lost 3; bases outside the gene matches: 3. The CDR3 runs 13 residues. The CDR3 loop reads CASSLTGNYEQYF. The CDR3 bases are TGTGCCAGCTCACTGACAGGGAACTACGAGCAGTACTTC.

The gene calls are TRBV18 and TRBJ1-1; D is undetermined. This CDR3 has 13 residues. V was trimmed by 0 bases and J by 6 bases, leaving 8 bases between them. The germline gives CDR1 KGHSH, CDR2 LQKENI. The CDR3 sequence is CASSPPITAEAFF. The CDR3 bases are TGTGCCAGCTCACCACCAATCACAGCTGAAGCTTTCTTT.

V is TRBV7-2 and J is TRBJ1-2; D is possibly TRBD1 (5 bases). The CDR3 is 14 amino acids. The germline V gene encodes CDR1 SGHTA and CDR2 FQGNSA. Between the trimmed V and J ends, which lost 4 bases and 0 bases, there was a span of 9 bases. CDR3 region: CASSWDYTNYGYTF. The CDR3 DNA sequence: TGTGCCAGCAGCTGGGACTACACTAACTATGGCTACACCTTC.

The chain uses TRBV5-1 and TRBJ2-3, with 11 bases matching TRBD2. The CDR3 runs 17 residues. J was trimmed by 4 bases and V by 4 bases; bases with no gene match: 11. The V gene's germline CDR1 is SGHRS and CDR2 YFSETQ. The CDR3 region has the DNA TGCGCCAGCAGCCTACCCAATCTAGCGGGGGGATCAGATACGCAGTATTTT. The encoded protein is CASSLPNLAGGSDTQYF.

The chain couples TRBV6-5 to TRBJ1-5, with TRBD1 matching 7 bases. The V gene end was trimmed by 0 bases and the J gene end by 3 bases; junction bases not matched to a gene: 2. CDR1 MNHEY and CDR2 SVGAGI come from the germline V gene. The CDR3 is made up of 15 amino acids. CDR3 coding DNA: TGTGCCAGCAGTTACTCGGGGACAGACAATCAGCCCCAGCATTTT. Its translation: CASSYSGTDNQPQHF.

This chain connects TRBV10-1 to TRBJ2-6; D may be TRBD2 (6 bases). The CDR3 length is 20 residues. Between the trimmed V and J ends, which lost 10 bases and 0 bases, there was a span of 28 bases. Germline V lookup: CDR1 WNHNN, CDR2 SYGVQD (reference sequence). CDR3 sequence (DNA): TGCGCCACCCACCACATCGAACCGCCCCGGGGGATCTCTGGGGCCAACGTCCTGACTTTC. It codes for CATHHIEPPRGISGANVLTF.

This chain joins TRBV7-2 and TRBJ1-2; TRBD1 is a possible D gene (6 bases). The V and J ends lost 5 bases and 4 bases respectively, with 23 bases between them. The CDR3 has 17 residues. Germline CDR1 SGHTA, CDR2 FQGNSA. CDR3 sequence (DNA): TGTGCCAGCAGCCCGTGGGGTGAGGGGGTAAAAATCTATGGCTACACCTTC. Translating gives CASSPWGEGVKIYGYTF.

In its sample, this clone was seen once. V usage is TRBV6-6 and J usage is TRBJ2-3; TRBD2 agrees at 9 bases. CDR1 is MNHNY and CDR2 is SVGAGI in the germline V gene (reference sequence). V dropped 2 bases and J dropped 3; count of bases not matched to a gene: 3. The CDR3 runs to 15 residues. In DNA, the CDR3 is TGTGCCAGCAGTTACCGCGGGGGGGGAACAGATACGCAGTATTTT. Its translation: CASSYRGGGTDTQYF.

V and J are TRBV20-1 and TRBJ2-3; D gene unclear. The CDR3 is made up of 11 amino acids. The V and J ends lost 3 bases and 5 bases respectively, with 6 bases between them. Germline loops: CDR1 DFQATT, CDR2 SNEGSKA (reference sequence). This chain's CDR3 is CSASLLDTQYF. CDR3 nucleotide sequence: TGCAGTGCTAGCCTGTTAGATACGCAGTATTTT.

This clone has just one count. CDR3 loop: CASSPWTSSDPGELFF. CDR3 DNA: TGTGCCAGCTCACCTTGGACTAGTTCTGATCCCGGGGAGCTGTTTTTT. The chain joins TRBV18 to TRBJ2-2, with 7 bases matching TRBD2. This CDR3 is 16 amino acids long. Germline V gene lookup returns CDR1 KGHSH and CDR2 LQKENI. V trimming: 3 bases; J trimming: 6 bases; junction bases outside the gene matches: 10.

This clone has more than one count but fewer than ten. CDR3 region: CASSMQGATDTQYF. The CDR3 coding sequence is TGCGCCAGCAGCATGCAGGGGGCGACAGATACGCAGTATTTT. This chain joins TRBV4-3 and TRBJ2-3; TRBD1 matches at 8 bases. This CDR3 has 14 residues. Germline V gene data show CDR1 as LGHNA and CDR2 as YSLEER. V gave up 5 bases and J gave up 3 bases; unmatched junction bases: 4.

The chain carries TRBV11-2 and TRBJ1-2; D may be TRBD1 (6 bases). V shed 4 bases and J shed 8 bases, with 17 bases lying between them. CDR1 SGHAT and CDR2 FQNNGV come from the germline V gene. This CDR3 region has 14 residues. The CDR3 DNA reads as TGTGCCAGCAGCTACCCCGGGGGGCAGGACGGCTACACCTTC. As protein: CASSYPGGQDGYTF.